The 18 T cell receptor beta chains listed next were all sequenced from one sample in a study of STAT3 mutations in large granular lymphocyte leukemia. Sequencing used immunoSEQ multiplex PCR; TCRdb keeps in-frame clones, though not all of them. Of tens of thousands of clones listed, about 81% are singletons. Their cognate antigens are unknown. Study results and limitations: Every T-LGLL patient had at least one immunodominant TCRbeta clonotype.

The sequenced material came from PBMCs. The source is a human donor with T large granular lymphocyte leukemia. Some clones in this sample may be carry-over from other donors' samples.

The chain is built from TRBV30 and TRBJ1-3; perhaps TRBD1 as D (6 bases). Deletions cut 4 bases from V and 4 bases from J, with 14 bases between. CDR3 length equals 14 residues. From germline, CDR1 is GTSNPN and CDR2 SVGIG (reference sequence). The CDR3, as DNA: TGTGCCTGGACTATTCCGGGACAAGGAAACACCATATATTTT. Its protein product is CAWTIPGQGNTIYF.

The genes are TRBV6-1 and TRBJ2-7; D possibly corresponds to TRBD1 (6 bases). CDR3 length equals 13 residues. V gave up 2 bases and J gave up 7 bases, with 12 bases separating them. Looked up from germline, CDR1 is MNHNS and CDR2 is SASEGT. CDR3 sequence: CASSELPGTEQYV. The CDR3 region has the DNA TGTGCCAGCAGTGAACTCCCCGGGACAGAGCAGTACGTC.

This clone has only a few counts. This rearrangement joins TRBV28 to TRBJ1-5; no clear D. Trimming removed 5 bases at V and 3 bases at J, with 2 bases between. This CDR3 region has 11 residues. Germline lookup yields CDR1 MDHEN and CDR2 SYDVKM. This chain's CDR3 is CASSDNQPQHF. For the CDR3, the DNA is TGTGCCAGCAGTGACAATCAGCCCCAGCATTTT.

CDR3 loop: CASGNRGQGTDTQYF. Written as DNA, the CDR3 is TGCGCCAGCGGAAACAGGGGGCAGGGGACAGATACGCAGTATTTT. This rearrangement joins TRBV5-1 to TRBJ2-3; TRBD1 agrees at 9 bases. Germline V gene data show CDR1 as SGHRS and CDR2 as YFSETQ. V lost 7 bases to trimming and J lost 3 bases; unmatched junction nucleotides: 9. The CDR3 consists of 15 residues.

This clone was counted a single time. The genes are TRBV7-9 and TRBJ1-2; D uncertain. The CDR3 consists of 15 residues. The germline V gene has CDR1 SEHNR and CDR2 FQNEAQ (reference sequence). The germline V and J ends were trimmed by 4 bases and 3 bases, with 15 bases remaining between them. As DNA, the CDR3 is TGTGCCAGCAGCTCAGCAACCCGGGGTCACTATGGCTACACCTTC. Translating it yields CASSSATRGHYGYTF.

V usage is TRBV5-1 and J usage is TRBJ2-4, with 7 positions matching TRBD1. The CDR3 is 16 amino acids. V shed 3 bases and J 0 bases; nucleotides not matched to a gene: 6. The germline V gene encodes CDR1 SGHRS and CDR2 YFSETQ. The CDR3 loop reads CASSWGQLGAKNIQYF. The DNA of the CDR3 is TGCGCCAGCAGCTGGGGACAGCTGGGAGCCAAAAACATTCAGTACTTC. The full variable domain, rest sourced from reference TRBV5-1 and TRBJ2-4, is KAGVTQTPRYLIKTRGQQVTLSCSPISGHRSVSWYQQTPGQGLQFLFEYFSETQRNKGNFPGRFSGRQFSNSRSEMNVSTLELGDSALYLCASSWGQLGAKNIQYFGAGTRLSVL.

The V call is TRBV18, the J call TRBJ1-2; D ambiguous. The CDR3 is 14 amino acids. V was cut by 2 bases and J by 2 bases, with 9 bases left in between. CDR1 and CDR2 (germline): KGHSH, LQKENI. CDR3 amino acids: CASSPNTRNYGYTF. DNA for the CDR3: TGTGCCAGCTCACCAAACACCAGGAACTATGGCTACACCTTC.

The DNA of the CDR3 is TGTGCCAGCACCCATCACCTTTACAATGAGCAGTTCTTC. Translated: CASTHHLYNEQFF. V gene TRBV7-9 combines with J gene TRBJ2-1; D gene ambiguous. The CDR3 is 13 residues long. Trimming stripped 7 bases from V and 4 bases from J, with 11 bases between. Germline assignment: CDR1 SEHNR and CDR2 FQNEAQ (reference sequence).

CDR3 amino acids: CASSLAGGSYEQYF. In DNA, the CDR3 is TGTGCCAGCAGCTTGGCTGGTGGGTCCTACGAGCAGTACTTC. The rearrangement joins TRBV5-4 to TRBJ2-7, with D uncertain. This CDR3 is built from 14 residues. CDR1 is SGHNT and CDR2 is YYREEE in the germline V gene (reference sequence). Trimming pared 0 bases from V and 1 base from J, leaving 8 bases between.

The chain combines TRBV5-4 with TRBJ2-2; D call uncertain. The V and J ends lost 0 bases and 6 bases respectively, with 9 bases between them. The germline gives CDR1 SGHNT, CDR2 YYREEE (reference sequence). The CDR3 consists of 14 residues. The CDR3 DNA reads TGTGCCAGCAGCTTGGCCCTGGGGTCCGGGGAGCTGTTTTTT. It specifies CASSLALGSGELFF.

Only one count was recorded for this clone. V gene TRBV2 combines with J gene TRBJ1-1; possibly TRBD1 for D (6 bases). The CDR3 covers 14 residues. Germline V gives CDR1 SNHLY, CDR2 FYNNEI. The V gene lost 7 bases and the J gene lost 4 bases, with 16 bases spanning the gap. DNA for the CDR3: TGTGCCAGCAAGCAGGGGCGCACGGGCACTGAAGCTTTCTTT. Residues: CASKQGRTGTEAFF.

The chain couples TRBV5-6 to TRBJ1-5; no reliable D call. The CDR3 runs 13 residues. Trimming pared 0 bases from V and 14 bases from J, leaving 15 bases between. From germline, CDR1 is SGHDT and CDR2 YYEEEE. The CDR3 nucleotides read TGTGCCAGCAGCTTGGGGACGGTGGATCGTGAGCATTTT. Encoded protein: CASSLGTVDREHF.

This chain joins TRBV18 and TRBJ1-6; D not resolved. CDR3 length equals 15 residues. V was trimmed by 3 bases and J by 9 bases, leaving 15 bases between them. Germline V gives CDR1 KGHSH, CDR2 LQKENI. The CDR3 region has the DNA TGTGCCAGCTCACCCCCTATCGGGGAGGGTTCACCCCTCCACTTT. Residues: CASSPPIGEGSPLHF.

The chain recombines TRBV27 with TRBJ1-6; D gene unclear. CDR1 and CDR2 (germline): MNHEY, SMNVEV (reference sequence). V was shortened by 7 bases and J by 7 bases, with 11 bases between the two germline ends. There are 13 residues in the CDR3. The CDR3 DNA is TGTGCCAGCACCCACAAGGGCAATTCACCCCTCCACTTT. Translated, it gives CASTHKGNSPLHF.

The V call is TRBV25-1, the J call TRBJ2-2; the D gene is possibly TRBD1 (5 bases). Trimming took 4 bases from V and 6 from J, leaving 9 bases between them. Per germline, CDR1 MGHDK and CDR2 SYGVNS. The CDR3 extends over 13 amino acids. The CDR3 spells CASSVGPAGELFF. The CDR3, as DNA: TGTGCCAGCAGTGTGGGGCCGGCCGGGGAGCTGTTTTTT. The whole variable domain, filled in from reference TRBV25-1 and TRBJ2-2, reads EADIYQTPRYLVIGTGKKITLECSQTMGHDKMYWYQQDPGMELHLIHYSYGVNSTEKGDLSSESTVSRIRTEHFPLTLESARPSHTSQYLCASSVGPAGELFFGEGSRLTVL.

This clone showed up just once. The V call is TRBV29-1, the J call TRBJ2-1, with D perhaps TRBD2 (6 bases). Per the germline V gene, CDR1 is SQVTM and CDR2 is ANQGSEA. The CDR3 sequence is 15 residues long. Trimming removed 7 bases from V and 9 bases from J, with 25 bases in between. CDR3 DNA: TGCAGCGCAGTATACCGGGACTGGGCCCCCGGTGAGCAGTTCTTC. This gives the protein CSAVYRDWAPGEQFF.

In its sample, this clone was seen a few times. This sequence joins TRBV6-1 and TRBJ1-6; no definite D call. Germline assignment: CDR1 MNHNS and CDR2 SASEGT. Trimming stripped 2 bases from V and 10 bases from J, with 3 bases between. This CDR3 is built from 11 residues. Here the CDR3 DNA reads TGTGCCAGCAGTGAAACCTCACCCCTCCACTTT. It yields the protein CASSETSPLHF.

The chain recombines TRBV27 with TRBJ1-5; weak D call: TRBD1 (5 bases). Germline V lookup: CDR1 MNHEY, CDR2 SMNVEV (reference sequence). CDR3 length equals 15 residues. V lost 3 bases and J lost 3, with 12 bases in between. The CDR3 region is CASSFETVLNQPQHF. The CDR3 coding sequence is TGTGCCAGCAGTTTTGAGACAGTGCTCAATCAGCCCCAGCATTTT.